This paragraph reports one T cell receptor beta chain. The identical CDR3 is also encoded by other nucleotide sequences in the sample. The table came from immunoSEQ multiplex PCR; TCRdb's copy has only in-frame clones and leaves some out. Of hundreds of thousands of clones detected, around nine tenths appear once; the ten largest clones hold 8.8%. These data originate in a study of blood T cell repertoires in COVID-19. CDR1 is SGHVS, CDR2 FQNEAQ, per germline. This CDR3 spans 13 amino acids. V lost 5 bases and J 1 base, leaving 8 bases between the germline ends. The chain has TRBV7-8 and TRBJ1-1; D remains unclear. The specimen sequenced was PBMCs or T cells enriched from blood (not recorded which). The source of this sequence is a man aged 40-50 years who had recovered from COVID-19. The CDR3 coding sequence is TGTGCCAGCAGCCGATTATCGAACACTGAAGCTTTCTTT. Its translation: CASSRLSNTEAFF.